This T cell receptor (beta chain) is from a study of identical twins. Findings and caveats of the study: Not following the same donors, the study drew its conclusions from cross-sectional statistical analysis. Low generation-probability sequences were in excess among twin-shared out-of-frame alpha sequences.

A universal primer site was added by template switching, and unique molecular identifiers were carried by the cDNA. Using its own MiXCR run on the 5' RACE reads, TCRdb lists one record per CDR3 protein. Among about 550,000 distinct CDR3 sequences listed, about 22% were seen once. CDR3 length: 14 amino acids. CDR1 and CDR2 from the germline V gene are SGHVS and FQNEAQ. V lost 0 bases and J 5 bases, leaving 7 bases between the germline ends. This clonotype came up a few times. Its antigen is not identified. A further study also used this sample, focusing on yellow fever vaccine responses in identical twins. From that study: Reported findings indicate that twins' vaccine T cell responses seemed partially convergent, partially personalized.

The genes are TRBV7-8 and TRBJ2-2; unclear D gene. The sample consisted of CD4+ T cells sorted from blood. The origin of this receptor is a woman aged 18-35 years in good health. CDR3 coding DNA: TGTGCCAGCAGCTTAGCAGACGGTACCGGGGAGCTGTTTTTT. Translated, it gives CASSLADGTGELFF.